The next 22 T cell receptor beta chains were all read from a single sample in a study of graft-versus-host responses after intestinal transplantation. No antigens are known for them. Clones were sequenced by immunoSEQ multiplex PCR, and TCRdb holds only the in-frame ones, with some missing. The sample consists of about 70,000 clones, about 90% of them appearing once. The material sequenced was unstimulated CD8+ T cells sorted from spleen or lymph node cells, taken before intestinal transplant. The receptors come from a human donor who received an intestinal transplant.

In regard to this clone: Germline is not matched at one junction end, which may reflect a read error. This chain joins TRBV11-2 and TRBJ2-1; D is unresolved. CDR1 and CDR2 (germline): SGHAT, FQNNGV. This CDR3 is built from 11 residues. CDR3 sequence: CASSSNNEQFF. In DNA, the CDR3 is TGTGCCAGCAGCTCCAACAATGAGCAGTTCTTC. Based on the CDR3 plus reference TRBV11-2 and TRBJ2-1, the full variable domain is EAGVAQSPRYKIIEKRQSVAFWCNPISGHATLYWYQQILGQGPKLLIQFQNNGVVDDSQLPKDRFSAERLKGVDSTLKIQPAKLEDSAVYLCASSSNNEQFFGPGTRLTVL.

This clone was recorded a few times. The rearrangement links TRBV5-1 to TRBJ1-2; possibly TRBD1 for D (6 bases). The CDR3 sequence is 15 residues long. Trimming cost V 0 bases and J 4 bases, with 13 bases left between them. From germline, CDR1 is SGHRS and CDR2 YFSETQ. The DNA for the CDR3 is TGCGCCAGCAGCTTGGAAGGGGGAACTAGCTATGGCTACACCTTC. This translates into CASSLEGGTSYGYTF.

The chain carries TRBV19 and TRBJ2-2; D is undetermined. Trimming left V 3 bases short and J 4 bases short, with 12 bases between. CDR3 length: 15 amino acids. The V gene's germline CDR1 is LNHDA and CDR2 SQIVND (reference sequence). CDR3 DNA: TGTGCCAGTAGTATGAACTCATACTCCACCGGGGAGCTGTTTTTT. Translation gives CASSMNSYSTGELFF.

This clone has more than one count but fewer than ten. The V and J genes are TRBV5-6 and TRBJ1-6, with D possibly being TRBD1 (6 bases). V gave up 0 bases and J gave up 8 bases, with 9 bases separating them. CDR3 length: 14 residues. The germline gives CDR1 SGHDT, CDR2 YYEEEE. The CDR3 reads CASSLGTAYSPLHF. CDR3 nucleotides: TGTGCCAGCAGCTTGGGGACAGCTTATTCACCCCTCCACTTT.

V gene TRBV2 combines with J gene TRBJ2-7; D perhaps matches TRBD1 (5 bases). V shed 3 bases and J shed 6 bases, with 15 bases lying between them. Germline loops: CDR1 SNHLY, CDR2 FYNNEI. This CDR3 region has 14 residues. The CDR3 coding sequence is TGTGCCAGCAGTGAGGCAGGGATGCGGCTCGAGCAGTACTTC. Translation gives CASSEAGMRLEQYF.

The rearrangement links TRBV9 to TRBJ1-6, with D possibly matching TRBD1 (5 bases). With 7 bases removed from V and 6 bases from J, the gap between germline ends came to 8 bases. Germline CDR1 SGDLS, CDR2 YYNGEE. The CDR3 length is 12 residues. CDR3 DNA sequence: TGTGCCAGCCAGGGTGGTAATTCACCCCTCCACTTT. Translated: CASQGGNSPLHF.

The chain recombines TRBV19 with TRBJ2-6, with D possibly being TRBD1 (6 bases). The ends were cut back, 7 bases at V and 0 bases at J, with 16 bases in the middle. This CDR3 contains 17 residues. CDR1 and CDR2 from the germline V gene are LNHDA and SQIVND (reference sequence). The CDR3 DNA reads TGTGCCAGTACCCGACAGGTTACCAACTCTGGGGCCAACGTCCTGACTTTC. Encoded protein: CASTRQVTNSGANVLTF.

This clone was counted only a few times. The V call is TRBV7-9, the J call TRBJ1-1, with no clear D. The CDR3 sequence is 12 residues long. The germline gives CDR1 SEHNR, CDR2 FQNEAQ (reference sequence). Between the trimmed V and J ends, which lost 1 base and 7 bases, there was a span of 7 bases. The CDR3 protein is CASSLGALEAFF. The DNA of the CDR3 is TGTGCCAGCAGCTTAGGGGCCCTTGAAGCTTTCTTT.

The V gene is TRBV27, the J gene TRBJ2-1, with TRBD1 matching over 7 bases. Germline V lookup: CDR1 MNHEY, CDR2 SMNVEV (reference sequence). The CDR3 runs 14 residues. Trimming at V came to 4 bases and at J to 2 bases, leaving 2 bases not matched to a gene. The CDR3 loop reads CASSYRGTYNEQFF. CDR3 coding DNA: TGTGCCAGCAGTTACAGGGGCACCTACAATGAGCAGTTCTTC.

V is TRBV13 and J is TRBJ2-1; 10 nucleotides align to TRBD2. This CDR3 region has 15 residues. V shed 5 bases, J shed 2 bases, and the junction held 3 bases outside the gene matches. CDR1 and CDR2 from the germline V gene are PRHDT and FYEKMQ (reference sequence). The CDR3 here is CASSDGLAAYNEQFF. CDR3 in DNA: TGTGCCAGCAGCGACGGACTAGCGGCCTACAATGAGCAGTTCTTC.

The DNA for the CDR3 is TGTGCCAGCAGTTACGGGACAGGAGGTTCACCCCTCCACTTT. Amino acids: CASSYGTGGSPLHF. This chain links TRBV6-5 with TRBJ1-6, with TRBD1 matching 8 bases. V shed 2 bases and J 9 bases; nucleotides not matched to a gene: 3. This CDR3 spans 14 amino acids. The germline gives CDR1 MNHEY, CDR2 SVGAGI.

V is TRBV5-1 and J is TRBJ1-4; TRBD1 matches at 8 bases. With V trimmed by 1 base and J by 8 bases, 10 bases remained unmatched. Germline lookup yields CDR1 SGHRS and CDR2 YFSETQ. CDR3 size: 16 residues. Here the CDR3 DNA reads TGCGCCAGCAGCTTGAACACCGGGACAGGAGGGGAAAAACTGTTTTTT. Protein: CASSLNTGTGGEKLFF.

This clone has a handful of counts. The rearrangement joins TRBV5-1 to TRBJ1-1; maybe TRBD1 (5 bases). The CDR3 is 15 amino acids. Germline loops: CDR1 SGHRS, CDR2 YFSETQ. Trimming shortened V by 7 bases and J by 0 bases, and 16 bases separated the two germline ends. CDR3 amino acids: CASYNPGELNTEAFF. The CDR3 DNA is TGCGCCAGCTACAATCCGGGGGAGCTGAACACTGAAGCTTTCTTT. Full variable domain (remainder filled in from reference TRBV5-1 and TRBJ1-1): KAGVTQTPRYLIKTRGQQVTLSCSPISGHRSVSWYQQTPGQGLQFLFEYFSETQRNKGNFPGRFSGRQFSNSRSEMNVSTLELGDSALYLCASYNPGELNTEAFFGQGTRLTVV.

This chain links TRBV7-3 with TRBJ1-2; no clear D gene. Germline V gives CDR1 SGHTA, CDR2 FQGTGA. The V and J ends lost 1 base and 0 bases respectively, with 9 bases between them. The CDR3 is 15 residues long. The CDR3 reads CASSLRPGTNYGYTF. The CDR3 region has the DNA TGTGCCAGCAGCTTAAGGCCGGGTACTAACTATGGCTACACCTTC.

The chain employs TRBV9 and TRBJ2-3, with 8 bases aligning to TRBD2. Per germline, CDR1 SGDLS and CDR2 YYNGEE. This CDR3 has 13 amino acids. After removal of 4 bases from V and 5 bases from J, the junction contained 3 bases not matched to a gene. This CDR3 reads CASSPGGVDTQYF. CDR3 nucleotides: TGTGCCAGCAGCCCCGGGGGGGTAGATACGCAGTATTTT.

This clone showed up just a few times. V usage is TRBV29-1 and J usage is TRBJ2-7, with TRBD1 identical over 8 bases. V lost 6 bases, J lost 4 bases, and 8 bases stayed unmatched. The germline gives CDR1 SQVTM, CDR2 ANQGSEA. The CDR3 has 13 residues. CDR3 sequence reads: CSVMTGDRYEQYF. As DNA, the CDR3 is TGCAGCGTGATGACAGGGGATAGGTACGAGCAGTACTTC.

V gene TRBV7-8 combines with J gene TRBJ1-1; TRBD1 agrees at 8 bases. Germline V lookup: CDR1 SGHVS, CDR2 FQNEAQ. J was trimmed by 4 bases and V by 5 bases; bases with no gene match: 12. CDR3 length equals 16 residues. The CDR3 DNA sequence: TGTGCCAGCAGCCCCCCGGACAGGGCGGTGGGCACTGAAGCTTTCTTT. Translated: CASSPPDRAVGTEAFF.

The V call is TRBV4-1, the J call TRBJ1-2, with a possible D match to TRBD1 (5 bases). The ends were cut back, 3 bases at V and 3 bases at J, with 14 bases in the middle. Per the germline V gene, CDR1 is MGHRA and CDR2 is YSYEKL. The CDR3 loop spans 15 amino acids. The CDR3 bases are TGCGCCAGCAGCCAGCTGGGGGGATTGGACTATGGCTACACCTTC. Amino acid sequence: CASSQLGGLDYGYTF.

The rearrangement joins TRBV25-1 to TRBJ1-1; tentative D call: TRBD1 (5 bases). The V gene's germline CDR1 is MGHDK and CDR2 SYGVNS. This CDR3 is built from 17 residues. Trimming left V 1 base short and J 0 bases short, with 15 bases between. CDR3 in DNA: TGTGCCAGCAGTGAATTTTTTCAGGAGGGGATGAACACTGAAGCTTTCTTT. This sequence encodes CASSEFFQEGMNTEAFF.

The chain is built from TRBV9 and TRBJ1-6; 7 positions match TRBD1. The CDR3 contains 15 residues. CDR1 and CDR2 from the germline V gene are SGDLS and YYNGEE. Losses at the gene ends were 4 bases for V and 6 bases for J; bases not matched to a gene: 7. CDR3 in DNA: TGTGCCAGCAGCCGGGCGACAGGGAGTAATTCACCCCTCCACTTT. It translates to CASSRATGSNSPLHF.

The CDR3 region has the DNA TGCGCCAGCGGGTCCGGGACAGGGATCGACGAGCAGTACTTC. Amino acid sequence: CASGSGTGIDEQYF. The chain carries TRBV5-1 and TRBJ2-7, with 9 bases matching TRBD1. V lost 7 bases and J lost 5; bases outside the gene matches: 10. The CDR3 has 14 amino acids. CDR1 is SGHRS, CDR2 YFSETQ, per germline.

The CDR3 protein is CASSAGTDSTDTQYF. CDR3 DNA: TGTGCCAGCAGTGCTGGGACAGATTCCACAGATACGCAGTATTTT. The chain joins TRBV2 to TRBJ2-3, with 7 bases lining up with TRBD1. In germline, CDR1 is SNHLY, CDR2 FYNNEI. This CDR3 spans 15 amino acids. Germline trimming cut 4 bases from V and 2 bases from J; bases unmatched to any gene: 6.